This TCR beta chain was retrieved from a study of CD8 T cells in ankylosing spondylitis (TCRdb year 2017). Background for the entire study: To find TCR variants linked to disease, the study profiled T cell receptor beta repertoires in ankylosing spondylitis patients and healthy donors. The full study cohort comprised around 25 ankylosing spondylitis patients and around 100 healthy donors. Peripheral blood was sampled, and synovial fluid was additionally collected from ankylosing spondylitis patients.

Comments on this clonotype: Its binding antigen is unknown. The record has no base qualities; no much larger clone is one base away.

Beyond this particular receptor, the publication reports: Blood from ankylosing spondylitis patients appeared to be characterized by a TCR beta motif composed of under ten highly homologous amino acid variants. Significant enrichment of the disease-linked clones was reported in matched synovial fluid samples from ankylosing spondylitis patients. A CD8+ phenotype was shown by the disease-linked clones, which were found at relatively low frequencies in peripheral blood. Some TCR beta motif variants had previously been reported in synovial fluid and blood of reactive arthritis patients, which suggested common disease-initiation mechanisms.

V is pruned by 3 bases and J by 6 bases, leaving 6 bases of the junction without a gene match. The CDR3, from cysteine to phenylalanine, totals 13 residues. Just CDR3 DNA is preserved here, 39 bases in frame from base 1. According to the germline V gene, CDR1 reads SQVTM and CDR2 reads ANQGSEA. The data were produced on an Illumina HiSeq 2500. TCR beta libraries were prepared by quantitative 5'-RACE with molecular barcodes. The study's processing was this. To identify disease-linked TCR variants, a new computational method was used, one built on a probabilistic model of VDJ rearrangement. Using fastp trimming at Q25 and MiXCR clonotype assembly, TCRdb reanalyzed the public sequencing data and kept in-frame beta chains. Each entry is one CDR3 protein sequence, shown with its most common DNA and genes. The V and J calls, along with clone size, are taken from TCRdb and not from the paper's own processing. This sample has roughly 240,000 distinct CDR3 sequences in its table, and 30% to 35% of those were observed once. In total, the top ten clones hold roughly 4% of the sample.

This TCR was recovered from a male donor with ankylosing spondylitis or in good health (not recorded which). The V gene is TRBV29-1 and the J gene is TRBJ2-3, and 7 bases in between align with TRBD2. Source material: blood, either unsorted or a sorted T cell fraction (not recorded which). The CDR3 reads as follows: CSVESGGEDTQYF. The DNA sequence follows: TGCAGCGTTGAGAGTGGGGGGGAGGATACGCAGTATTTT.